Given below is one T cell receptor (beta chain) in context. A few counts support this clonotype. What antigen it recognizes has not been identified. No clone much larger than this one lies a single base away; base qualities are absent. TCRdb names Illumina NovaSeq 6000 as the instrument used. TCR cDNA was synthesized by 5'RACE template switching, which introduced a universal primer site and unique molecular identifiers. Priming of cDNA synthesis was performed from both the TCR alpha and TCR beta constant segments. Two PCR steps were used to amplify libraries, with sample barcodes and sequencing adapters being added in the second step. Sequencing of libraries was done on Illumina HiSeq 2500 (2x100 bp) or NovaSeq (2x150 bp). The authors' pipeline ran thus. Reads were demultiplexed and collapsed into UMI consensus sequences with MIGEC, and V(D)J alignment was performed with MiXCR. Using edgeR on replicate PBMC samples, clonotypes were called vaccine-responding if FDR was below 0.01 and the log2 fold change was above 5 up to day 15. CD4 or CD8 identity was assigned to each bulk clonotype according to whether the clonotype was present at higher abundance in the sequenced CD4 repertoire or the sequenced CD8 repertoire. TCRdb took the public reads, trimmed them with fastp at Q25, ran MiXCR for clone calling and kept in-frame beta chains. Entries that share a CDR3 protein sequence are merged under the most common genes and DNA. None of the V and J calls come from the authors' own analysis; TCRdb made them. This sample has roughly 340,000 distinct CDR3 sequences in its table, and 3% to 4.5% of those were observed once. The ten largest account for 20% to 30% of the sample.

The entry originates in a study of T cells after yellow fever vaccination (dated by TCRdb to between 2017 and 2020). Study-level background: The SMART-Seq v4 Ultra Low Input RNA kit was used to prepare libraries from fractions with low cell numbers. Bulk PBMC replicates and cell subsets were isolated from blood drawn at multiple timepoints before and after both primary and secondary immunization. Two healthy male donors, one aged 18 to 29 and one aged 30 to 40 years, were included in the cohort. To follow T-cell clones before and after both primary and booster YFV17D yellow fever vaccination, bulk TCR alpha and beta repertoires underwent longitudinal sequencing. Points the paper makes about the study in general: After the booster, most clones that had expanded after primary vaccination were detected again (around 96% of CD4 and around 88% of CD8), suggesting broad maintenance of memory. A small share of clonotypes occurred in both CD4 and CD8 compartments, likely arising from convergent recombination. The secondary T-cell response was weaker than the primary response but faster, peaking on day 5 instead of day 15. Because only two donors were included in the study, the extent to which the findings can be generalized is limited. Computational filtering was required because FACS-sorted repertoires could contain abundant contaminating clonotypes from the bulk population.

The treatment or condition label, read with the paper, signifies: live attenuated yellow fever vaccine strain. Two biological replicates of bulk PBMCs were collected at each blood-draw timepoint. A standard Ficoll-Paque protocol was used to isolate PBMCs from peripheral blood. TriZol was used to extract RNA from bulk PBMCs, CD4 and CD8 fractions, and dextramer-positive and dextramer-negative fractions. The germline V gene sets CDR1 to MNHNS and CDR2 to SASEGT. The germline ends are 13 bases apart after V is trimmed by 2 bases and J by 0 bases. The CDR3 numbers 16 residues from cysteine through phenylalanine. Only the CDR3 DNA stays, 48 bases, in frame from base 1.

The clonotype comes from a young man who received the YFV17D yellow fever vaccine. The sample was PBMCs, taken 5 days after the yellow fever booster vaccination. The chain was built from TRBV6-1 and TRBJ1-1; a weak D assignment points to TRBD1 (6 bases agree). The CDR3 in this case is CASSEWGGQMNTEAFF. The nucleotide sequence reads TGTGCCAGCAGTGAATGGGGGGGGCAGATGAACACTGAAGCTTTCTTT.